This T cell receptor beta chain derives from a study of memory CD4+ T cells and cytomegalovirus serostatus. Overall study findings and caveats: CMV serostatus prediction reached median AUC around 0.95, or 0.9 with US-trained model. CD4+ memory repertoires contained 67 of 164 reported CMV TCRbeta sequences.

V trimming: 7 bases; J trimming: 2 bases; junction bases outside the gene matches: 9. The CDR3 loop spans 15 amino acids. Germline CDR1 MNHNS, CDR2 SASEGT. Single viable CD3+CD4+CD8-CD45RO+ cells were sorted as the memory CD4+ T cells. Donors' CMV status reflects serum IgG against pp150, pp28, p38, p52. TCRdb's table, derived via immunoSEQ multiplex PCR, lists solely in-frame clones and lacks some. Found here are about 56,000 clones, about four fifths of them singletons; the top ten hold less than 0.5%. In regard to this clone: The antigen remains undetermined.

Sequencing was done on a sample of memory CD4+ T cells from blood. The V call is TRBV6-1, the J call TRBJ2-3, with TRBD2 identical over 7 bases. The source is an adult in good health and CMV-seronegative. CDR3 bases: TGTGCCAGCAAAAGAGGGCGGGGGTTCACAGATACGCAGTATTTT. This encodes CASKRGRGFTDTQYF.